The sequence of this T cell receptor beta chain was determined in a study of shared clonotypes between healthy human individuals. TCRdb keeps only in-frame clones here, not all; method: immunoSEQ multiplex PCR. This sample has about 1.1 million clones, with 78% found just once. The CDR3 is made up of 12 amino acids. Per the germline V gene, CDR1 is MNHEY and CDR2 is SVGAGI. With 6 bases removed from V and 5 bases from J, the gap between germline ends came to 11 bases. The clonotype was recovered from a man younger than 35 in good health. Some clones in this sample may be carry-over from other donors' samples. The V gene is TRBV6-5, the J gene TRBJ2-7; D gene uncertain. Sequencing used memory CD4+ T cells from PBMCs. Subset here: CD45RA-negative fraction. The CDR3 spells CASRSRLDEQYF. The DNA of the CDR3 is TGTGCCAGCAGGTCCCGACTCGACGAGCAGTACTTC.